The present TCR beta chain was sequenced within a study of early T cells in non-severe SARS-CoV-2 infection. General study results and limits: Anti-spike CD8 responses were favored in VDJdb matching, and private and CD4 specificities were missed.

In this sample, this clonotype turned up many times. Antigen: not known. TCRdb processed the 5' RACE reads anew with MiXCR; each CDR3 protein has one entry. The table records about 45,000 distinct CDR3 sequences, more than 9% of them present only once. Germline V gives CDR1 SGHAT, CDR2 FQNNGV. The CDR3 is 14 amino acids. V shed 1 base and J shed 4 bases, with 9 bases lying between them. The clonotype was recovered from an adult who was a healthcare worker with PCR-confirmed SARS-CoV-2 infection or an uninfected control (not recorded which). The sequenced sample was whole blood. The genes are TRBV11-2 and TRBJ2-3, with D hard to call. The CDR3 sequence is CASSLVQPADTQYF. CDR3 in DNA: TGTGCCAGCAGCTTAGTCCAGCCCGCAGATACGCAGTATTTT.